This TCR beta chain is from a study of glioma-infiltrating T cells after dendritic cell vaccination. Whole-study context: Treatment, given 2003 to 2012, was autologous tumor lysate-pulsed dendritic cell vaccination.

A word on this clone: The same CDR3 also results from other DNA sequences found in this sample.

As to time point: after dendritic cell vaccination, including at tumor progression/relapse. Blood PBMC samples: pre-vaccination, two weeks post third vaccination, and at tumor progression. Primers: 60 V beta forward and 13 J beta reverse. Produced via immunoSEQ multiplex PCR; TCRdb's table is partial and in-frame only. The table includes roughly 100,000 clones, 90% detected once. Looked up from germline, CDR1 is SGHRS and CDR2 is YFSETQ. The CDR3 is made up of 16 amino acids. Trimming pared 2 bases from V and 5 bases from J, leaving 19 bases between. The V and J genes are TRBV5-1 and TRBJ2-5, with a weak D call TRBD1 (5 bases). Sequences were derived from blood, sampled after dendritic cell vaccination. The clonotype comes from a human donor with glioblastoma. The CDR3 loop reads CASSLELGAPGETQYF. CDR3 nucleotides: TGCGCCAGCAGCTTAGAGTTAGGGGCCCCAGGGGAGACCCAGTACTTC.